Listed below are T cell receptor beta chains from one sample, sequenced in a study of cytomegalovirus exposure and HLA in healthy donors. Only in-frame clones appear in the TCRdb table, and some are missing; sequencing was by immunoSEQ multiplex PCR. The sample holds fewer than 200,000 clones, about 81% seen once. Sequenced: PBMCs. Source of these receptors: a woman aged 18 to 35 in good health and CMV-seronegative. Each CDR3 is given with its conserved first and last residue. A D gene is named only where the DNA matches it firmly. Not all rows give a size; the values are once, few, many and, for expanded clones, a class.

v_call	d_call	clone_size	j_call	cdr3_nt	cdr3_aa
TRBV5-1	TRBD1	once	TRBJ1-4	TGCGCCAGCAGCGCGGACAGGGGCCCCAATGAAAAACTGTTTTTT	CASSADRGPNEKLFF
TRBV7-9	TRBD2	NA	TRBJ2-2	TGTGCCAGCAGCTTCACTGGACTAGCGGGAGTCTTTCCCGGGGAGCTGTTTTTT	CASSFTGLAGVFPGELFF
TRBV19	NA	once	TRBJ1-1	TGTGCCAGTAGTATAGAAGCAGGGATAAACACTGAAGCTTTCTTT	CASSIEAGINTEAFF
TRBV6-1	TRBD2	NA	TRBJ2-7	TGTGCCAGCAGTGTGGCGGGAGCCTACGAGCAGTACTTC	CASSVAGAYEQYF
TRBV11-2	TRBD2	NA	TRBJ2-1	TGTGCCAGCAGCCCGACTAGCGGGAGCTACAATGAGCAGTTCTTC	CASSPTSGSYNEQFF
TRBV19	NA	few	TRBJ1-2	TGTGCCAGTAGTTTACAGGTTCGAGCCGCCAAGGCCTATGGCTACACCTTC	CASSLQVRAAKAYGYTF
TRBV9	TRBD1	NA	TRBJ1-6	TGTGCCAGCAGCAGGACAGGGTCGAATAACTCACCCCTCCACTTT	CASSRTGSNNSPLHF
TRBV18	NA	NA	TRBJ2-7	TGTGCCAGCTCACCGACTCCCCAAGCCGGGACACGGCTTAACGAGCAGTACTTC	CASSPTPQAGTRLNEQYF
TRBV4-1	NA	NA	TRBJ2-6	TGCGCCAGCAGCCAAGAGCTCCGGGACACGAACTCTGGGGCCAACGTCCTGACTTTC	CASSQELRDTNSGANVLTF
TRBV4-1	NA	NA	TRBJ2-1	TGCGCCAGCAGCCCGAGTAGCTTCATCTCCAATGAGCAGTTCTTC	CASSPSSFISNEQFF
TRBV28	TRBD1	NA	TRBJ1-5	TGTGCCAGCAGCACAGGGGGGTTTCAGCCCCAGCATTTT	CASSTGGFQPQHF